This T cell receptor (beta chain) was sequenced for a study of B cell selection in AIRE deficiency. Broader study findings: Of a few thousand shared Treg TCRbeta sequences, roughly 33% were healthy-only, 9.3% patient-only.

Method: immunoSEQ multiplex PCR; TCRdb's copy keeps in-frame clones and lacks some. The sample gives about 27,000 clones, roughly 95% of which show up once; less than 0.25% is in the top ten. Conventional CD4 T cells were sorted as CD4+CD127+ cells. Worth noting for this clone: Its antigen is not identified.

Germline V gene data show CDR1 as SNHLY and CDR2 as FYNNEI. The CDR3 covers 14 residues. V shed 7 bases and J 0 bases; nucleotides not matched to a gene: 2. The TCR sequence derives from a human donor in good health. The V call is TRBV2, the J call TRBJ2-2, with 7 bases that match TRBD2. The sequenced sample consisted of CD4+CD127+ conventional T cells sorted from PBMCs. The CDR3 bases are TGTGCCAGCAAACTAGCGACGAACACCGGGGAGCTGTTTTTT. Translated: CASKLATNTGELFF.